This T cell receptor beta chain was documented in a study of shared T cell receptors in the human thymus. The repertoire was sequenced with immunoSEQ multiplex PCR; TCRdb's copy has only in-frame clones and lacks some. The repertoire holds some 720,000 clones, with 88% as singletons. The germline V gene encodes CDR1 SGHNT and CDR2 YENEEA. The CDR3 contains 15 residues. V was clipped by 7 bases and J by 4 bases; unmatched bases: 12. This same sample was also part of a study on human thymus T cells. Per that paper: Apparent bias marked the V and J gene usage of thymic and blood repertoires. Overlap was high between thymic repertoires from unrelated individuals, as reported in related research.

The rearrangement uses TRBV11-3 and TRBJ2-5, with 7 bases lining up with TRBD1. The sample comprised thymocytes. The receptor was derived from a boy under two years old with a congenital heart defect. The CDR3 sequence is CASTKKGAQGETQYF. The CDR3 bases are TGTGCCAGCACCAAAAAGGGGGCTCAAGGAGAGACCCAGTACTTC.